This T cell receptor (beta chain) came from a study of T cells after yellow fever vaccination. Overall study: For low cell numbers, libraries were made with SMART-Seq v4 Ultra Low Input.

TCR cDNA was made by 5'RACE template switching, adding a universal primer site and UMIs. TCRdb itself ran the 5' RACE reads through MiXCR, one entry per CDR3 protein. The sample yields hundreds of thousands of distinct CDR3 sequences, roughly 13% seen once. Overall study findings and caveats: The booster response re-showed most primary clones: over 95% CD4, approximately 90% CD8.

Germline V gene lookup returns CDR1 SGHVS and CDR2 FQNEAQ. The CDR3 runs 18 residues. V lost 1 base and J lost 0, with 16 bases in between. Worth noting for this clonotype: Its specificity is unknown.

J is TRBJ2-1 and V is TRBV7-8, with TRBD2 as a possible D gene (6 bases). The receptor comes from a man aged 25 to 40 who received the YFV17D yellow fever vaccine. The input for sequencing was PBMCs, taken on the day of the yellow fever booster vaccination. The chain's CDR3 is CASSLGAAGPSSYNEQFF. CDR3 DNA: TGTGCCAGCAGCTTAGGGGCTGCGGGGCCAAGCTCCTACAATGAGCAGTTCTTC.